One sample yielded the 9 T cell receptor beta chains listed below, sequenced in a study of cytomegalovirus exposure and HLA in healthy donors. In the PCR, 60 Vbeta and 13 Jbeta primers were used. Here immunoSEQ multiplex PCR was the method, and the copy in TCRdb shows in-frame clones only, minus some. The data contain about 160,000 clones, 75% to 90% of them singletons. The sample consisted of PBMCs. These TCRs come from a male donor in good health and CMV-seropositive.

For the CDR3, the DNA is TGTGCCAGCGCGTACAGGGCGAACACTGAAGCTTTCTTT. Translating gives CASAYRANTEAFF. The chain carries TRBV2 and TRBJ1-1; a possible D gene is TRBD1 (6 bases). Germline CDR1 is SNHLY and CDR2 is FYNNEI. V shed 8 bases and J shed 1 base, with 11 bases lying between them. This CDR3 has 13 amino acids.

V gene TRBV4-1 combines with J gene TRBJ2-5; the match to TRBD1 covers 9 bases. This CDR3 contains 15 residues. Germline-derived CDR1 and CDR2 are MGHRA and YSYEKL. V shed 1 base and J 5 bases; nucleotides not matched to a gene: 5. The CDR3 bases are TGCGCCAGCAGCCAAGCCGGGACAGGGAGCGAGACCCAGTACTTC. Translation gives CASSQAGTGSETQYF.

For this clone: At one boundary the junction diverges from the germline segment, which might be a read error. The chain recombines TRBV7-9 with TRBJ2-1, with 7 positions matching TRBD2. Germline V CDR1 and CDR2: SEHNR, FQNEAQ (reference sequence). CDR3 size: 19 residues. The CDR3 reads CSSSVPIRGEESSYNEQFF. CDR3 nucleotides: TGTTCCAGCAGCGTACCGATCCGGGGGGAGGAAAGCTCCTACAATGAGCAGTTCTTC. The whole variable domain, remainder taken from reference TRBV7-9 and TRBJ2-1, is DTGVSQNPRHKITKRGQNVTFRCDPISEHNRLYWYRQTLGQGPEFLTYFQNEAQLEKSRLLSDRFSAERPKGSFSTLEIQRTEQGDSAMYLCSSSVPIRGEESSYNEQFFGPGTRLTVL.

This rearrangement joins TRBV5-1 to TRBJ2-7, with TRBD1 identical over 9 bases. Germline-derived CDR1 and CDR2 are SGHRS and YFSETQ. V shed 2 bases, J shed 0 bases, and the junction held 3 bases outside the gene matches. CDR3 size: 15 residues. CDR3 amino acids: CASSFSQGASYEQYF. CDR3 DNA sequence: TGCGCCAGCAGCTTCTCACAGGGGGCCTCCTACGAGCAGTACTTC.

The chain carries TRBV5-4 and TRBJ2-3, with TRBD2 matching 15 bases. The CDR3 is 17 residues long. V was pared by 4 bases and J by 5 bases, with 8 bases of the junction left unmatched. CDR1 is SGHNT, CDR2 YYREEE, per germline (reference sequence). The CDR3 nucleotides are TGTGCCAGCAGCCGGGGGACTAGCGGGAGGTCTAGAGATACGCAGTATTTT. Its translation: CASSRGTSGRSRDTQYF.

This clone has only one observation. This rearrangement joins TRBV14 to TRBJ2-2; 9 bases align to TRBD2. The CDR3 totals 16 residues. The V gene end was trimmed by 5 bases and the J gene end by 6 bases; junction bases not matched to a gene: 10. Germline-derived CDR1 and CDR2 are SGHDN and FVKESK. The CDR3 reads CASSLVWGLASGELFF. CDR3 DNA: TGTGCCAGCAGCTTAGTCTGGGGACTAGCTTCCGGGGAGCTGTTTTTT.

The V and J genes are TRBV29-1 and TRBJ2-2, with 10 bases identical to TRBD1. V lost 7 bases and J lost 0; bases outside the gene matches: 2. The germline CDR1 and CDR2 sequences are SQVTM and ANQGSEA. This CDR3 is built from 14 residues. CDR3 region: CSGGQGANTGELFF. The CDR3 nucleotides read TGCAGCGGAGGACAGGGGGCGAACACCGGGGAGCTGTTTTTT.

In its sample, this clone was seen a few times. The rearrangement joins TRBV30 to TRBJ2-3; TRBD2 might be the D (6 bases). V was shortened by 3 bases and J by 8 bases, with 12 bases between the two germline ends. The germline V gene has CDR1 GTSNPN and CDR2 SVGIG (reference sequence). The CDR3 contains 12 residues. The DNA for the CDR3 is TGTGCCTGGAGCGCCCTCGGGGGTACGCAGTATTTT. Translation gives CAWSALGGTQYF.

This chain connects TRBV7-6 to TRBJ2-7; TRBD1 matches at 7 bases. The V gene end was trimmed by 1 base and the J gene end by 1 base; junction bases not matched to a gene: 4. The CDR3 has 15 amino acids. The germline V gene encodes CDR1 SGHVS and CDR2 FNYEAQ. This CDR3 reads CASSLEGTASYEQYF. CDR3 nucleotide sequence: TGTGCCAGCAGCTTAGAAGGGACAGCTTCCTACGAGCAGTACTTC. The entire variable domain, with the rest obtained from reference TRBV7-6 and TRBJ2-7, is as follows: GAGVSQSPRYKVTKRGQDVALRCDPISGHVSLYWYRQALGQGPEFLTYFNYEAQQDKSGLPNDRFSAERPEGSISTLTIQRTEQRDSAMYRCASSLEGTASYEQYFGPGTRLTVT.